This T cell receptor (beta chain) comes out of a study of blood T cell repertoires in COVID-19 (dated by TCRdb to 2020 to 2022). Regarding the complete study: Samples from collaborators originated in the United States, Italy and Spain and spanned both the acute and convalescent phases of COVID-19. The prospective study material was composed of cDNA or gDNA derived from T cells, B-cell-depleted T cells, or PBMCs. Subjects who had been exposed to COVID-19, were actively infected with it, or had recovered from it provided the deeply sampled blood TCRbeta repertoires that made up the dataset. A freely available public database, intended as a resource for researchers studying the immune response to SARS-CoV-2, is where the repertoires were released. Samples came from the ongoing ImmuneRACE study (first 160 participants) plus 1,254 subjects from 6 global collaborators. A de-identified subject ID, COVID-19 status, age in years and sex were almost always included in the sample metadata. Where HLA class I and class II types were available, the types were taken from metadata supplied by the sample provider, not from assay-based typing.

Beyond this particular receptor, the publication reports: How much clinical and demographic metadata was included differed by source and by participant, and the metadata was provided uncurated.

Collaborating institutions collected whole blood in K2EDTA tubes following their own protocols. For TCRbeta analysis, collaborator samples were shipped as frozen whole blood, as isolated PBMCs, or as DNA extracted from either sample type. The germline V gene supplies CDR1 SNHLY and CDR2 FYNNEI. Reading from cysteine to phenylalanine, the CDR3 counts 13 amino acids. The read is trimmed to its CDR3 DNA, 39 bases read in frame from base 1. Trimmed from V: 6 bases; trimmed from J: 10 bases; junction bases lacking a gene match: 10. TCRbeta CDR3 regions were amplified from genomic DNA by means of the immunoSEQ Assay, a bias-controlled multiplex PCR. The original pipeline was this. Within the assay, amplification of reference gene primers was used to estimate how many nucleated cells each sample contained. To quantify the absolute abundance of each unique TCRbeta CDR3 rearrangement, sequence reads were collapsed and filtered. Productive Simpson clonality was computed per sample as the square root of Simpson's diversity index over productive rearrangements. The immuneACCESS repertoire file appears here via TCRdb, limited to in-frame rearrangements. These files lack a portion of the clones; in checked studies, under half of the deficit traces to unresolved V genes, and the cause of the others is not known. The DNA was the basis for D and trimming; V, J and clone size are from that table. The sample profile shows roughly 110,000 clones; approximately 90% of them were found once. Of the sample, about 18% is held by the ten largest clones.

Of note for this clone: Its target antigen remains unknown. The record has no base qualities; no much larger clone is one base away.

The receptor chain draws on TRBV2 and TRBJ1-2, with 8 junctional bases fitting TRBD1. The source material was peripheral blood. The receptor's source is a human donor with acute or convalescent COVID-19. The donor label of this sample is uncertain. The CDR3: CASSPGQVTPYTF. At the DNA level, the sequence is TGTGCCAGCAGCCCGGGACAGGTGACCCCCTACACCTTC.